Below, one T cell receptor beta chain is given with its context. This may be a read error: a much more frequent sequence differs by one nucleotide. This entry is derived from a study of blood T cells in healthy people across ages. On the study more broadly: About one barcoded beta molecule per two T cells came from capture by template switching.

Primers used in a second PCR of roughly 7 to 11 cycles were a sample-barcoded 5' primer and a J-beta primer mix. TCRdb used MiXCR to reprocess the 5' RACE reads, holding one entry per CDR3 protein. The table lists 550,000 to 650,000 distinct CDR3 sequences, about 30% of them singletons. This CDR3 region has 13 residues. Germline values: CDR1 MNHEY, CDR2 SVGAGI. Between the trimmed V and J ends, which lost 6 bases and 5 bases, there was a span of 11 bases. Healthy individuals of Caucasian origin from Russia, aged roughly 6 to 100, served as donors. This receptor was obtained from a woman aged 80 or older in good health. The gene calls are TRBV6-5 and TRBJ2-1; a weak D match, TRBD1 (7 bases). Sequenced material: blood. The CDR3 DNA is TGTGCCAGCAGGGAGGGGGCCCACAATGAGCAGTTCTTC. Translated: CASREGAHNEQFF.